The present T cell receptor beta chain was sequenced within a study of B cell selection in AIRE deficiency (dated by TCRdb to about 2019). Context from the whole study: Researchers compared the TCRbeta repertoires of sorted blood CD4+ conventional T cells and regulatory T cells from AIRE-deficient patients with the corresponding repertoires from healthy controls. The TCR-sequenced cohort comprised about five AIRE-deficient APECED patients and about five healthy control donors.

On the study overall, not on this receptor specifically: Shared Treg sequences had shorter CDR3s, reflecting a bias toward rearrangements with few non-templated nucleotide insertions. In terms of TCRBV gene usage, CDR3 length and TCR diversity, Tconv and Treg cells from AIRE-deficient patients looked similar to Tconv and Treg cells from healthy donors. Approximately 31% of Treg TCRbeta sequences shared among healthy donors appeared in patient Tconv cells, suggesting diversion of Treg-biased clones into the Tconv compartment. Of approximately 3,900 shared Treg TCRbeta sequences, 30% to 40% were shared only among healthy donors and 9.3% only among patients, suggesting less efficient Treg selection without AIRE. Only TCRbeta chains were sequenced, and roughly 40% of the Treg sequences shared among healthy donors were also detected in healthy Tconv cells, possibly owing to differing TCRalpha chains.

The immunoSEQ platform was used for TCRbeta chain sequencing. As for how the authors treated the data: Pooled conventional T cell repertoires yielded 100,000 to 110,000 distinct in-frame TCRbeta sequences from patients and approximately 150,000 from healthy donors. Public Treg TCRbeta sequences were defined as those shared by two or more individuals and were then searched for in Tconv repertoires. Group differences were tested with Mann-Whitney U tests and Bonferroni-Dunn correction in GraphPad Prism 7.03. Imported from immuneACCESS, the table was reduced by TCRdb to in-frame sequences with V and J called. These copies leave out some clones; in studies compared against another copy, an unresolved V gene accounts for under half, and the cause of the remainder is not known. The V and J calls and clone size were taken over from that table, and D and trimming were inferred from the DNA. This sample gives some 25,000 clones in total; just under 97% of them show up just once. The ten largest make up 0.2% to 0.3% of the sample.

Of note for this clone: What this receptor recognizes is not known. Base qualities are not provided; no much larger clone lies one nucleotide away.

The CDR3 runs 17 residues from the cysteine to the phenylalanine. Only the CDR3 DNA is retained, 51 bases long and in frame from the first base. At the junction V is shortened by 5 bases and J by 2 bases, with 16 bases in between. The germline V gene encodes CDR1 KGHSH and CDR2 LQKENI. Conventional CD4 T cells were sorted as CD4+CD127+ cells. The control samples were obtained from healthy donors who were not related to the patients. A FACSAria flow cytometer was used to sort the Tconv and Treg cells intended for TCRbeta sequencing. Sorted cells were collected in 5-ml round-bottom polystyrene tubes, and dry cell pellets were stored frozen at -80 degrees C prior to sequencing.

The sequence links TRBV18 to TRBJ2-6; no confident D gene assignment can be made. Sequencing was carried out using CD4+CD127+ conventional T cells sorted from PBMCs. This clonotype was obtained from a human donor in good health. The nucleotides read TGTGCCAGCTCATTACAGAGTCCTCGGACTGGGGCCAACGTCCTGACTTTC. Its protein is CASSLQSPRTGANVLTF. The CDR3 plus the reference TRBV18 and TRBJ2-6 genes for the other parts give the full variable domain: NAGVMQNPRHLVRRRGQEARLRCSPMKGHSHVYWYRQLPEEGLKFMVYLQKENIIDESGMPKERFSAEFPKEGPSILRIQQVVRGDSAAYFCASSLQSPRTGANVLTFGAGSRLTVL.